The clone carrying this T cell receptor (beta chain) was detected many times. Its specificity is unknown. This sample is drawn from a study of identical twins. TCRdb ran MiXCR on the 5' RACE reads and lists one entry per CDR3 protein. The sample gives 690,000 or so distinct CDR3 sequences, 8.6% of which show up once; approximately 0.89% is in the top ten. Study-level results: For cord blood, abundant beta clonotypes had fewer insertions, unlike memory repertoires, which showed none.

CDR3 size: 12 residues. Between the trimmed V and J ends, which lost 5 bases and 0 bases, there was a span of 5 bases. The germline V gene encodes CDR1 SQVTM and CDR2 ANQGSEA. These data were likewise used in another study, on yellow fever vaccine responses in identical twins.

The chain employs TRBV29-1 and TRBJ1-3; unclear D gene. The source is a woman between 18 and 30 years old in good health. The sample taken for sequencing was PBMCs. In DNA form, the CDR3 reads TGCAGCGTTTCCCACTCTGGAAACACCATATATTTT. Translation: CSVSHSGNTIYF.